This TCR beta chain came from a study of CD8+ T cells in alopecia areata (dated by TCRdb to 2016 to 2019). Concerning the study at large: Skin from C3H/HeJ donors aged about 6-13 months with spontaneous alopecia was grafted onto female C3H/HeJ recipients aged roughly 6-10 weeks. In both human patients and the C3H/HeJ mouse model, the study applied high-throughput TCRbeta sequencing to look at T cell clonal expansion in alopecia areata. RNA was extracted with the PAXgene miRNA kit for fixed scalp, the miRNeasy kit for PBMCs, and the RNeasy kit for mouse skin. TCRbeta CDR3 regions were amplified by immunoSEQ multiplex PCR using 35 Vbeta forward and 13 Jbeta reverse primers. Scalp clonality was compared among normal scalp (n=4), patchy alopecia areata scalp (n=8), and alopecia totalis/universalis scalp (n=8). Scalp tissue and sorted CD4+ and CD8+ peripheral blood T cells from patchy and totalis/universalis alopecia areata patients and from healthy controls were covered by human TCRbeta sequencing.

The method behind the library was the immunoSEQ multiplex PCR assay. For TCR sequencing, RNA was extracted from every sample and reverse transcribed into cDNA to serve as template. First-strand cDNA was synthesized using SuperScript III with a 2:1 mix of oligo-dT and random hexamers. Amplification bias was assessed with a synthetic immune receptor repertoire, and residual bias was removed computationally. Sequencing of the libraries was done on Illumina HiSeq using 60 bp reads that spanned the CDR3 and were read from J toward V. Per the source publication's procedure: After raw reads were preprocessed to remove errors, the CDR3 was defined following IMGT conventions as running from the conserved cysteine to phenylalanine. Clonality was computed by normalizing Shannon entropy by log2 of the number of productive unique TCRs and subtracting the result from 1. CD4 or CD8 identity of scalp clones was inferred by cross-referencing scalp TCRbeta sequences with sorted blood CD4 and CD8 repertoires. Not all clones reach the TCRdb copy of this immuneACCESS table, which keeps in-frame sequences only. Checked studies attribute under half of the gap to unresolved V genes and leave the rest unexplained. V and J calls and clone size are copied from that table; D and trimming were computed from the DNA. For this sample, about 300,000 clones are listed, none of them singletons. More than 0.95% of the sample is taken by the ten largest.

Study-wide conclusions, independent of this receptor: Shared TCR sequences between patients were less evident than in mice, which may be partly attributable to HLA diversity in the patient population. Unlike mouse skin, which is dominated by gammadelta T cells, normal human skin has resident alphabeta T cells that are also sequenced, and this complicates analysis of the scalp TCR repertoire. Compared with normal scalp, lesional scalp, particularly in alopecia totalis/universalis, had higher clonality and more expanded CD8+ clones, which suggests antigenic drive.

A few counts support this clone. Its target antigen remains unknown. The species here is mouse, which means the gene names and germline sequences are mouse ones. With the read ending 4 residues before the CDR3 end, the germline J gene is used to fill in that end. The same CDR3 arises from other DNA sequences in this sample as well. Its CDR3 holds 15 amino acids, cysteine through phenylalanine. The DNA shown is the part of the CDR3 that was read: 33 bases, in frame from base 1. V lost 0 bases and J lost 0 bases, and the count of bases not matched to a germline gene is 2. CDR1 and CDR2 are drawn from the germline V gene: GKSSPN, SITVG. Pooled mouse cutaneous lymph node cells were stained for CD4, CD8alpha, NKG2D, NKG2ACE and other markers, then sorted on a BD Influx.

This receptor was obtained from a C3H/HeJ mouse with alopecia areata. This mouse strain bears the MHC haplotype H2-k. The material sequenced was CD4+ T cells sorted from a lymph node. The V and J segments used are TRBV31 and TRBJ2-5; TRBD2 aligns with 8 central bases. For the CDR3, the sequence is CAWSLGGLNQDTQYF. The CDR3 DNA, read in part, is TGTGCCTGGAGTCTGGGGGGGCTTAACCAAGAC. The reference TRBV31 and TRBJ2-5 proteins fill in what lies around the CDR3, so the full variable domain reads AQTIHQWPVAEIKAVGSPLSLGCTIKGKSSPNLYWYWQATGGTLQQLFYSITVGQVESVVQLNLSASRPKDDQFILSTEKLLLSHSGFYLCAWSLGGLNQDTQYFGPGTRLLVL.